This entry features one T cell receptor beta chain sequence. Its antigen is still unknown. This entry comes from a study of identical twins. From the 5' RACE reads, TCRdb called clonotypes with MiXCR, one entry per CDR3 protein. The repertoire includes under 350,000 distinct CDR3 sequences, just under 9.5% of them detected once, and 6% to 8.5% sits in the top ten. Germline lookup yields CDR1 MNHEY and CDR2 SVGAGI. This CDR3 has 14 residues. Trimming took off 2 bases at V and 1 base at J, with 7 bases between the two ends. General study results and limits: There were fewer insertions in abundant cord blood beta clonotypes, but memory repertoires showed no such pattern. Zero-insertion results could be subject to partial confounding by invariant MAIT and iNKT cells. Twin pairs' shared out-of-frame alpha sequences were enriched in low generation probability. In monozygotic twins, models underestimated the sharing of out-of-frame TCR alpha.

In addition, the sample was reused for a study of yellow fever vaccine responses in identical twins.

The chain recombines TRBV6-5 with TRBJ2-3, with D unresolved. Sequences were obtained from CD8+ T cells sorted from blood. The source of this sequence is a woman in her late teens or twenties in good health. The CDR3 sequence: CASSYLPRTDTQYF. CDR3 nucleotides: TGTGCCAGCAGTTACCTGCCCCGCACAGATACGCAGTATTTT.